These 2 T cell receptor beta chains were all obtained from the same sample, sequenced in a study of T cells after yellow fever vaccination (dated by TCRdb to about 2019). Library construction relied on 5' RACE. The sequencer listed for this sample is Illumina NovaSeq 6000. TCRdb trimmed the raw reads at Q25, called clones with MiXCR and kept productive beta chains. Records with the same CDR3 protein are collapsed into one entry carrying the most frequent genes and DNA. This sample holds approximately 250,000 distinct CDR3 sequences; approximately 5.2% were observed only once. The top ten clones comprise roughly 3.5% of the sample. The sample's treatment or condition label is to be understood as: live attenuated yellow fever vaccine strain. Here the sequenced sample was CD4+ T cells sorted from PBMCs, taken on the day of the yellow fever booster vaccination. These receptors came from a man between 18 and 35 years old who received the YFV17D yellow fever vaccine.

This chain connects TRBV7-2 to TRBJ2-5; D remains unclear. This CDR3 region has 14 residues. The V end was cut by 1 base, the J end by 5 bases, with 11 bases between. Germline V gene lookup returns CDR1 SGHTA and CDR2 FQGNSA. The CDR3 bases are TGTGCCAGCAGCTTAGAGGTGCATGGGGAGACCCAGTACTTC. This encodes CASSLEVHGETQYF.

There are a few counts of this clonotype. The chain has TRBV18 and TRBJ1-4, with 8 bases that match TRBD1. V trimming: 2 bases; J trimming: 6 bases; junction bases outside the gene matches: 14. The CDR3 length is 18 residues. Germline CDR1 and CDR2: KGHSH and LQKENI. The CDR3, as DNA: TGTGCCAGCTCACCAGGTATCACAGGGGGAAAGATCGATGAAAAACTGTTTTTT. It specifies CASSPGITGGKIDEKLFF. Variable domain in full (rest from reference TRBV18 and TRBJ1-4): NAGVMQNPRHLVRRRGQEARLRCSPMKGHSHVYWYRQLPEEGLKFMVYLQKENIIDESGMPKERFSAEFPKEGPSILRIQQVVRGDSAAYFCASSPGITGGKIDEKLFFGSGTQLSVL.